The entry that follows covers one T cell receptor (beta chain) sequence. This sample was included in a study of blood T cell repertoires in COVID-19. Looking at the study overall: T cells, B-cell-depleted T cells, or PBMCs provided the cDNA or gDNA that served as material.

CDR1 is LNHNV, CDR2 YYDKDF, per germline (reference sequence). Deletions cut 3 bases from V and 5 bases from J, with 7 bases between. The CDR3 loop spans 13 amino acids. Original methodology: Reference gene primer amplification gave estimated nucleated cell counts. Measured with immunoSEQ multiplex PCR; TCRdb has only the in-frame clones, and not every one. The V and J calls and clone size come from that table; D and trimming were worked out from the DNA. Among around 400,000 clones listed, around 87% were seen once. This clonotype originated in a woman aged 55-70 years with COVID-19, enrolled during active disease. The chain combines TRBV15 with TRBJ2-2; tentatively, D is TRBD2 (6 bases). The sample taken for sequencing was peripheral blood. In DNA form, the CDR3 reads TGTGCCACCAGCAGGGGGGGAACCGGGGAGCTGTTTTTT. It encodes CATSRGGTGELFF.